The text below deals with one T cell receptor beta chain. Its antigen remains unidentified. No base qualities exist here, and no much larger clone lies one base off it. These data originate in a study of cytotoxic CD8 clonotypes in ibrutinib-treated CLL (dated by TCRdb to the early 2020s). About the investigation overall: In this cohort, around 14 patients were treatment-naive and approximately twelve were relapsed/refractory, while some 18 had unmutated IGHV. Responses were partial in 24 patients and complete in 2; after median approximately 69 months follow-up, about 14 stayed in remission and about twelve progressed. The response samples were drawn at a median of around eleven months into treatment, with a range of about 6 to 40 months. On average, each sample had some 260,000 productive templates and approximately 85,000 productive rearrangements. Of the approximately 94 people in the trial, 26 had longitudinal samples available. Cryopreserved peripheral blood mononuclear cells were obtained prior to treatment, at the time of response, and at either disease progression or sustained remission. Every remission and progressive disease sample was obtained while ibrutinib was still being received by the patients.

A MiSeq instrument was used for deep resolution sequencing, which targeted depths ranging from 1 in 1 million up to 1 in 200,000 T cells, with coverage averaging 10x for each clonotype. The immunoSEQ hsTCRB Kit was used to generate TCR beta libraries. On the study's bioinformatics: The data were analyzed with ImmunoSEQ Analyzer and ImmunoSEQ Data Assistant, and V, D and J gene assignments followed IMGT definitions. Clonality, with values ranging from 0 to 1, was calculated as one minus the normalized Shannon entropy of productive rearrangement frequencies. Public clonotype analysis was restricted to overrepresented clonotypes comprising at least 0.05% of each patient's repertoire. Some 13 age-matched healthy donor repertoires from immuneACCESS served as clonality controls. This immuneACCESS table, as held by TCRdb, lists in-frame sequences with V and J called but not all clones. Of the missing ones, under half trace to an unresolved V gene in checked studies; the others have no known cause. For V, J and clone size, that table is used; D and trimming come from the DNA. This sample lists around 70,000 clones; around 84% were detected once. Roughly 7.1% of the sample is taken by the ten largest.

The sample's time point label, in plain terms: progressive disease on ibrutinib. Roughly 2 micrograms of genomic DNA were extracted from cryopreserved PBMCs for TCR beta library preparation. Longitudinal blood samples from CLL patients on ibrutinib monotherapy were analyzed using high-throughput TCR beta sequencing. The patients took part in an open-label, single-center phase 2 trial of ibrutinib monotherapy. V and J are truncated by 5 bases and 6 bases respectively, leaving an intervening sequence of 8 bases. The CDR3 runs 11 residues from the cysteine to the phenylalanine. The CDR3 DNA has 33 bases and is translated from base 1. Per the germline V gene, MDHEN is the CDR1 and SYDVKM is the CDR2. On the study overall, not on this receptor specifically: Lymph node repertoires were not examined, and the timing of sampling was not matched between patients in sustained remission and those whose disease progressed. At baseline, clonality was higher than in age-matched healthy donors and showed a strong correlation with circulating CD8+ T-cell counts. Public clonotypes were found to be uncommon and were observed to contract or remain stable during treatment; the increase in clonality was shown to reflect expansion of private clonotypes at ibrutinib response. At ibrutinib response clonality went up, during sustained remission it held steady, and at progression it dropped back toward baseline.

This material consisted of PBMCs, taken at disease progression, from a patient treated with ibrutinib. This TCR came from a human donor with chronic lymphocytic leukemia. Rearrangement joined TRBV28 to TRBJ2-7; the D gene is unclear. The nucleotide sequence reads TGTGCCAGCAGTACAACTACCGAGCAGTACTTC. It encodes CASSTTTEQYF.